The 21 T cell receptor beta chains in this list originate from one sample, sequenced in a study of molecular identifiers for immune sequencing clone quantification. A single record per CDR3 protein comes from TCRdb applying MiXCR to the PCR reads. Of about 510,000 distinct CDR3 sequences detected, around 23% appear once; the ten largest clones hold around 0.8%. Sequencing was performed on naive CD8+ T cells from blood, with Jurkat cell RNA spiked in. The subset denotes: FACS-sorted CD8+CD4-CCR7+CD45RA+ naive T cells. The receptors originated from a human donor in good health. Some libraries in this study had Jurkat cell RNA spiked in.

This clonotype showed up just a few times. CDR3 sequence reads: CASSFQGMDYEQYF. In DNA form, the CDR3 reads TGTGCCAGCAGTTTTCAGGGTATGGACTACGAGCAGTACTTC. The chain recombines TRBV28 with TRBJ2-7; maybe TRBD1 (5 bases). This CDR3 is built from 14 residues. Trimming cost V 3 bases and J 3 bases, with 12 bases left between them. The germline V gene encodes CDR1 MDHEN and CDR2 SYDVKM.

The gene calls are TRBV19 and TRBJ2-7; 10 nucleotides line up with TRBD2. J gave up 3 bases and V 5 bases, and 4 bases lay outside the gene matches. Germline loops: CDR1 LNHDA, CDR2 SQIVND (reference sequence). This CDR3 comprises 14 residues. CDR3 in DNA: TGTGCCAGTAGTGCTAGCGGGAGTGTCTACGAGCAGTACTTC. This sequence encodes CASSASGSVYEQYF. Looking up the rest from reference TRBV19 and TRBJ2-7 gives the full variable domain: DGGITQSPKYLFRKEGQNVTLSCEQNLNHDAMYWYRQDPGQGLRLIYYSQIVNDFQKGDIAEGYSVSREKKESFPLTVTSAQKNPTAFYLCASSASGSVYEQYFGPGTRLTVT.

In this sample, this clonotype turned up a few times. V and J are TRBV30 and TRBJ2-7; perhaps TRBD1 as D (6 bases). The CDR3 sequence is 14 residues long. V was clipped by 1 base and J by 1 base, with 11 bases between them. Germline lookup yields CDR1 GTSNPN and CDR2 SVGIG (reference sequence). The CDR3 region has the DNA TGTGCCTGGAGTGAGGGACACGGATCCTACGAGCAGTACTTC. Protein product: CAWSEGHGSYEQYF.

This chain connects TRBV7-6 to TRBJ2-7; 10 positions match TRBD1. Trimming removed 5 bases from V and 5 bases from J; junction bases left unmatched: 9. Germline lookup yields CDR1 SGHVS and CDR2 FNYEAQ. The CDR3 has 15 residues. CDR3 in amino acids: CASSGYGTGDHEQYF. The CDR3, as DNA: TGTGCCAGCAGCGGTTACGGGACAGGGGACCACGAGCAGTACTTC.

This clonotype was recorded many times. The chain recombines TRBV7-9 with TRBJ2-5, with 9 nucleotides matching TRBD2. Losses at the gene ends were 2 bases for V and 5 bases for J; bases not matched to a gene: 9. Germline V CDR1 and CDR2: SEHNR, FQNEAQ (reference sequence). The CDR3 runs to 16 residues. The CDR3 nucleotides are TGTGCCAGCAGCTTATTTGGCGGGAGGGCCGACGAGACCCAGTACTTC. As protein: CASSLFGGRADETQYF. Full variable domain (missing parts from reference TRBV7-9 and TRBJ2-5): DTGVSQNPRHKITKRGQNVTFRCDPISEHNRLYWYRQTLGQGPEFLTYFQNEAQLEKSRLLSDRFSAERPKGSFSTLEIQRTEQGDSAMYLCASSLFGGRADETQYFGPGTRLLVL.

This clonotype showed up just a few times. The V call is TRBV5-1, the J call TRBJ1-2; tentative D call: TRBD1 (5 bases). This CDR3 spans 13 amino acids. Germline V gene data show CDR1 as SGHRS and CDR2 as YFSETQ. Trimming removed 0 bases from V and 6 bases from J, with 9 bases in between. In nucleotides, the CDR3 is TGCGCCAGCAGCTTGGAGGCGGGGCATGGCTACACCTTC. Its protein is CASSLEAGHGYTF.

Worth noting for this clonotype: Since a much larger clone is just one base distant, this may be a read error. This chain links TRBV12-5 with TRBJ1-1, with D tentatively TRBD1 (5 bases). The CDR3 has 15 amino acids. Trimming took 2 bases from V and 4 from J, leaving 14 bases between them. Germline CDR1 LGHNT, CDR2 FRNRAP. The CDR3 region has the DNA TGTGCTAGTGGTTTGTTCGGAGGGACGATCACTGAAGCTTTCTTT. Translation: CASGLFGGTITEAFF.

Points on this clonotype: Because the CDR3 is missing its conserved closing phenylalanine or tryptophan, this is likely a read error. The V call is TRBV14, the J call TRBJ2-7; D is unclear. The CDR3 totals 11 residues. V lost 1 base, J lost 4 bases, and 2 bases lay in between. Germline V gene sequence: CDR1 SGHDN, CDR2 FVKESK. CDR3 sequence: CASSQGYEQYS. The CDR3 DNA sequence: TGTGCCAGCAGCCAAGGGTACGAGCAGTACTCC.

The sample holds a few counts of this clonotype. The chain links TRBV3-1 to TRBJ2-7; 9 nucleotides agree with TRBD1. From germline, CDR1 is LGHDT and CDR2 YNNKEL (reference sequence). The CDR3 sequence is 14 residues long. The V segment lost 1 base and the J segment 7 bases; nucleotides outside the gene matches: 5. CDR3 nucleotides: TGTGCCAGCAGCCAAGGACAGGGGGTTCGGGAGCAGTACTTC. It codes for CASSQGQGVREQYF.

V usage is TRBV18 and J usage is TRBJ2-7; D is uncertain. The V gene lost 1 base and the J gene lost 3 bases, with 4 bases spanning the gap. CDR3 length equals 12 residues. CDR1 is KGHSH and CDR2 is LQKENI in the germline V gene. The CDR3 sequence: CASSPQNYEQYF. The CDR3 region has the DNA TGTGCCAGCTCACCACAAAACTACGAGCAGTACTTC.

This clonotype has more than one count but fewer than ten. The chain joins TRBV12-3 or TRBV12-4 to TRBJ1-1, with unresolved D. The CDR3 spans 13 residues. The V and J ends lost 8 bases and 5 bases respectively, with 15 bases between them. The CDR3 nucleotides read TGTGCCAGCTTCCGGGGTGGGATAACTGAAGCTTTCTTT. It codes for CASFRGGITEAFF.

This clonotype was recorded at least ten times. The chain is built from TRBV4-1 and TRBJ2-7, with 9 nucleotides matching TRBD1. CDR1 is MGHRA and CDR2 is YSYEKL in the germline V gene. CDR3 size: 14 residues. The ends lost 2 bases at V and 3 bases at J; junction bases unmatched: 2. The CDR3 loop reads CASSQWTGDYEQYF. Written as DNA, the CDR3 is TGCGCCAGCAGCCAATGGACAGGGGACTACGAGCAGTACTTC.

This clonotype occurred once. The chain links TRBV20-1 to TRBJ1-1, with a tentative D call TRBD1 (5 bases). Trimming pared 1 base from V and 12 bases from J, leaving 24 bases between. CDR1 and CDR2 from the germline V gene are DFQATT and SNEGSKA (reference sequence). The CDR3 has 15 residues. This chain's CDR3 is CSARAPSKGPNESFF. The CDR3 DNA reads TGCAGTGCTAGAGCCCCATCGAAGGGACCCAACGAGTCTTTCTTT.

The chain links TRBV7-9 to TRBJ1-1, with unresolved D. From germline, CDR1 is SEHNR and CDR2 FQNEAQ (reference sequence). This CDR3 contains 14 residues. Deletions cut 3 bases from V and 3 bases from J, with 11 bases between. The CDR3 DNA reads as TGTGCCAGCAGCTTTCTTCTGGGAGACACTGAAGCTTTCTTT. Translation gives CASSFLLGDTEAFF.

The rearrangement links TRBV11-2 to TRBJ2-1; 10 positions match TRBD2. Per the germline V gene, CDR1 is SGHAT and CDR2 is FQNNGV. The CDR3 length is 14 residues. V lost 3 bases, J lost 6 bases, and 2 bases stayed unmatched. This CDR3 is CASSLTSGFNEQFF. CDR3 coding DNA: TGTGCCAGCAGCTTGACTAGCGGGTTCAATGAGCAGTTCTTC.

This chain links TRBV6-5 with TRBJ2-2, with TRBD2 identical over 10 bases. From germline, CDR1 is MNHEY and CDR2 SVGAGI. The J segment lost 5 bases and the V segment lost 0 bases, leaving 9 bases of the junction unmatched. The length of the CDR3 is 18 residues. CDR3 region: CASSYSSRSGGATGELFF. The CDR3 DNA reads TGTGCCAGCAGTTACTCGAGTCGCAGCGGGGGGGCAACCGGGGAGCTGTTTTTT.

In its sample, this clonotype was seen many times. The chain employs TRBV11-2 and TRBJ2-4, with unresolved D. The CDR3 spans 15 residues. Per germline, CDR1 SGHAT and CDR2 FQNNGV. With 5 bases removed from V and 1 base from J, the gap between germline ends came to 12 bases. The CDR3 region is CASSPGSGAKNIQYF. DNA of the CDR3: TGTGCCAGCAGCCCTGGAAGTGGGGCCAAAAACATTCAGTACTTC.

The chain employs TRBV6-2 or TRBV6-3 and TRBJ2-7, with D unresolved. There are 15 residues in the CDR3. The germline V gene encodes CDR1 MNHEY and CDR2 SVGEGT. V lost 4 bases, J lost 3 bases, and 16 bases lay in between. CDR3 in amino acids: CASSLMITPGYEQYF. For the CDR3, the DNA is TGTGCCAGCAGTTTGATGATTACCCCGGGCTACGAGCAGTACTTC.

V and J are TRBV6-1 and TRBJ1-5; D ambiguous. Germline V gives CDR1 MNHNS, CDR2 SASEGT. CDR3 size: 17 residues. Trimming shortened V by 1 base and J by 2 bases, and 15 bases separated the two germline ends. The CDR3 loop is CASSEERPTMGNQPQHF. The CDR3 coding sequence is TGTGCCAGCAGTGAAGAGAGGCCCACCATGGGCAATCAGCCCCAGCATTTT.

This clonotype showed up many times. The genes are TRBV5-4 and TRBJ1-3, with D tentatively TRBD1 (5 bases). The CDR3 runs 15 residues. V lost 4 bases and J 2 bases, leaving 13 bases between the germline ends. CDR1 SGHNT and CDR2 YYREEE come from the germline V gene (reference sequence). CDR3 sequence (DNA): TGTGCCAGCAGCCCTCCAGGGTCCCCTGGAAACACCATATATTTT. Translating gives CASSPPGSPGNTIYF.

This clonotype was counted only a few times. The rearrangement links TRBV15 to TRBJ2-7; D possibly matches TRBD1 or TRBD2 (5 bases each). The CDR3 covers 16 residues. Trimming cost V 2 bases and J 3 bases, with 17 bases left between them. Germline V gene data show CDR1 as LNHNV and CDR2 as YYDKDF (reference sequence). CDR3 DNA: TGTGCCACCAGCAGATATAAAACCGGGACGGACTACGAGCAGTACTTC. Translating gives CATSRYKTGTDYEQYF.